Here is one T cell receptor (beta chain) with its context. As yet, its antigen is unknown. Distinct nucleotide sequences in the sample also encode this CDR3. Germline V gene data show CDR1 as SGHTA and CDR2 as FQGNSA. The CDR3 consists of 15 residues. V was clipped by 9 bases and J by 2 bases; unmatched bases: 11. This entry is derived from a study of T cells and copy number aberrations in small-cell lung cancer. General study points: All specimens were formalin-fixed paraffin-embedded tissue, prone to sequencing artifacts. Tumors showed lower T-cell density, richness and clonality than adjacent lung, though density did not differ significantly. Tumor regions shared few clones; 79.9-97.7% were region-restricted. Higher copy number aberration burden correlated negatively with tumor T-cell density, richness and clonality.

The protocol was immunoSEQ multiplex PCR, while the TCRdb copy is restricted to in-frame clones and leaves out a portion. This table has 500 or so clones, less than 96% appearing once. The V and J genes are TRBV7-2 and TRBJ2-5, with 8 bases that match TRBD1. This receptor was taken from a man aged 45-60 years with small cell lung cancer. The material sequenced was tumor tissue. CDR3 sequence reads: CASSPGQGYQETQYF. The DNA for the CDR3 is TGTGCCAGTAGCCCCGGACAGGGCTATCAAGAGACCCAGTACTTC.